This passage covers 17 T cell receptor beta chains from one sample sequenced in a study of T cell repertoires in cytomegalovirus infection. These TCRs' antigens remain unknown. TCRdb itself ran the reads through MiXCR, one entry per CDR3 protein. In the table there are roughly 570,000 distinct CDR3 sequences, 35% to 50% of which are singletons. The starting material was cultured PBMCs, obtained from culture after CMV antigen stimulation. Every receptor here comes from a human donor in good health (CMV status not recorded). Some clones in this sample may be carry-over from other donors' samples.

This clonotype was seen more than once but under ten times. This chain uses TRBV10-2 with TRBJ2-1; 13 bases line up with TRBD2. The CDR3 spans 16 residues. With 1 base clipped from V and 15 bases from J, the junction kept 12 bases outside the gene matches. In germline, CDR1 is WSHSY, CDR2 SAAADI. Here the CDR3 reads CASSEFQGLAGILPFF. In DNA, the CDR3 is TGCGCCAGCAGTGAGTTTCAGGGACTAGCGGGAATCCTGCCGTTCTTC.

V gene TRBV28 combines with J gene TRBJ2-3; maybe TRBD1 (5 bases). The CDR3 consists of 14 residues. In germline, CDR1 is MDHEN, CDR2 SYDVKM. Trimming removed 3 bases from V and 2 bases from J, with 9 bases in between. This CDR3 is CASSFPRATDTQYF. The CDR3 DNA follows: TGTGCCAGCAGTTTCCCCAGGGCCACAGATACGCAGTATTTT.

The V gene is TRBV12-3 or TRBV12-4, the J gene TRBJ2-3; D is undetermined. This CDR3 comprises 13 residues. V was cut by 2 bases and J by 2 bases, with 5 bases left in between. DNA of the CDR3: TGTGCCAGCAGTTTAAGCAACACAGATACGCAGTATTTT. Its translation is CASSLSNTDTQYF.

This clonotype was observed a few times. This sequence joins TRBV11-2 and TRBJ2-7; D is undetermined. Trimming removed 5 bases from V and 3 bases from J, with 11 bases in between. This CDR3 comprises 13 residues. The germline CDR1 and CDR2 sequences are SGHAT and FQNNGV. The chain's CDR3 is CASSPDPNYEQYF. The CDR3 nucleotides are TGTGCCAGCAGCCCCGACCCCAACTACGAGCAGTACTTC. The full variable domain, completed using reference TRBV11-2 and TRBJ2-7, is EAGVAQSPRYKIIEKRQSVAFWCNPISGHATLYWYQQILGQGPKLLIQFQNNGVVDDSQLPKDRFSAERLKGVDSTLKIQPAKLEDSAVYLCASSPDPNYEQYFGPGTRLTVT.

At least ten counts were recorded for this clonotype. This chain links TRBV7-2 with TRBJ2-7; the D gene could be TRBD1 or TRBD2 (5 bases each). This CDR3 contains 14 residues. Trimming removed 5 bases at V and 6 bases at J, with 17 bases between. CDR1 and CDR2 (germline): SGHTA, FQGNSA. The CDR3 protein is CASSRRGYPREQYF. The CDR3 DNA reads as TGTGCCAGCAGCCGCCGGGGCTACCCTCGCGAGCAGTACTTC.

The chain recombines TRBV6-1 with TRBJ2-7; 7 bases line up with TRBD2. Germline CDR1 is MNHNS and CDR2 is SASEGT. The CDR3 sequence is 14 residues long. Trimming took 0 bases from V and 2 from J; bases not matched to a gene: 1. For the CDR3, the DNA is TGTGCCAGCAGTGAAGCTGGGGGGGCCTACGAGCAGTACTTC. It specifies CASSEAGGAYEQYF.

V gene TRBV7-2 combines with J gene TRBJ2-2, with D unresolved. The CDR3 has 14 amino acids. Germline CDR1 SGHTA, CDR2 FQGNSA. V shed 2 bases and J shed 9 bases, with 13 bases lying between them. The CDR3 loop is CASSLSPWARELFF. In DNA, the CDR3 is TGTGCCAGCAGCTTAAGTCCTTGGGCGCGGGAGCTGTTTTTT.

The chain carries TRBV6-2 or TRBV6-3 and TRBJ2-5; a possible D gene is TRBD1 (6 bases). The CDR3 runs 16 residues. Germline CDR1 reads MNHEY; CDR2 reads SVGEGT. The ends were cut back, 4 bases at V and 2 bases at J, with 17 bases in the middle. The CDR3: CASSLGDRILQETQYF. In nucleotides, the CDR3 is TGTGCCAGCAGTTTGGGAGACAGGATCCTTCAAGAGACCCAGTACTTC.

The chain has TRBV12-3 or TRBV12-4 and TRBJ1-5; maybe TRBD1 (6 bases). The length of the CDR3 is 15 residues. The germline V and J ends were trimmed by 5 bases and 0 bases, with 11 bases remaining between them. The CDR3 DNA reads TGTGCCAGCAGTCCCGGACAGTATAGCAATCAGCCCCAGCATTTT. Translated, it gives CASSPGQYSNQPQHF.

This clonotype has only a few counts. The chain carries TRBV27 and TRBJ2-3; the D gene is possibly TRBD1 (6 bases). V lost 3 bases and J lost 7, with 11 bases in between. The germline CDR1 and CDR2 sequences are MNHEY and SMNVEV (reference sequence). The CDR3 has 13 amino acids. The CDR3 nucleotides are TGTGCCAGCAGTTTTGGAAGGGGGTATACGCAGTATTTT. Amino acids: CASSFGRGYTQYF.

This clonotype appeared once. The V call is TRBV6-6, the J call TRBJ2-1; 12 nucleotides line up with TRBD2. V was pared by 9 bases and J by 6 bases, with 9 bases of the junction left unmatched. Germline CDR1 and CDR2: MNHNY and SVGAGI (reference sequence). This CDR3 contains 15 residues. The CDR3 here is CASTTRTSGVNEQFF. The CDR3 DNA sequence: TGTGCCAGTACGACCAGGACTAGCGGGGTCAATGAGCAGTTCTTC.

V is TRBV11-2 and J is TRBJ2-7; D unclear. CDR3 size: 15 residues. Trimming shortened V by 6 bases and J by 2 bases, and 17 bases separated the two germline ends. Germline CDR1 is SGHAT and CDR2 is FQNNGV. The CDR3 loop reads CASSLNPEHAYEQYF. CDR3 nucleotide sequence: TGTGCCAGCAGTCTGAACCCGGAGCACGCCTACGAGCAGTACTTC.

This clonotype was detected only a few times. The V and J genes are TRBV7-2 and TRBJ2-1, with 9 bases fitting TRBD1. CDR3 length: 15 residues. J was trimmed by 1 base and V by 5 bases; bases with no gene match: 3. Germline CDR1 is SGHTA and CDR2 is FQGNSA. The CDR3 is CASSVGTGSYNEQFF. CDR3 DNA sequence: TGTGCCAGCAGCGTCGGGACAGGGTCCTACAATGAGCAGTTCTTC.

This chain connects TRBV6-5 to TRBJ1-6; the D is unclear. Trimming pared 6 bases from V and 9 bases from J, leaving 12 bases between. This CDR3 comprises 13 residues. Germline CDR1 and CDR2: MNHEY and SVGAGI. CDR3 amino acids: CASREGRGSPLHF. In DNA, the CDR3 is TGTGCCAGCAGGGAAGGACGGGGTTCACCCCTCCACTTT.

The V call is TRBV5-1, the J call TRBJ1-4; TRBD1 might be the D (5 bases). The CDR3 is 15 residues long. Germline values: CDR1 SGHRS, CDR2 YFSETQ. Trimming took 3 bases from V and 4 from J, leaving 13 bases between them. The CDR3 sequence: CASSSAQGINEKLFF. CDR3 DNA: TGCGCCAGCAGCTCGGCCCAGGGCATTAATGAAAAACTGTTTTTT.

CDR3 DNA: TGTGCCAGCAGCTTAGCGTCGTCCATCCCGGGCTACACCTTC. As protein: CASSLASSIPGYTF. This sequence joins TRBV7-2 and TRBJ1-2; unclear D gene. CDR1 and CDR2 from the germline V gene are SGHTA and FQGNSA. The V gene lost 0 bases and the J gene lost 8 bases, with 13 bases spanning the gap. The CDR3 extends over 14 amino acids.

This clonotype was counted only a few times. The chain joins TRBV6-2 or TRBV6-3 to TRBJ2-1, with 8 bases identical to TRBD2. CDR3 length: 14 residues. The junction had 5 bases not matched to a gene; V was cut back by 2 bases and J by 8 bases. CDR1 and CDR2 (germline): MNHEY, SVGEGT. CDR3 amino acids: CASSYQAGVDEQFF. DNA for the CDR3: TGTGCCAGCAGTTACCAAGCGGGAGTGGATGAGCAGTTCTTC.